The source of this T cell receptor (beta chain) is a study of T cell responses to AZD1222 COVID-19 vaccine. Assay used: immunoSEQ multiplex PCR; TCRdb lists only in-frame clones, some missing. The sample lists under 200,000 clones; approximately 90% were seen once. The CDR3 sequence is 15 residues long. The trim removed 8 bases at V and 5 bases at J, leaving 7 bases unmatched. Per the germline V gene, CDR1 is SGHTA and CDR2 is FQGTGA. This chain links TRBV7-3 with TRBJ2-5; 14 bases fit TRBD2. The origin of this receptor is an adult in good health. Sequenced here: peripheral blood, sampled on day 0 of AZD1222 vaccination. CDR3 sequence reads: CASPGLAGVLETQYF. The CDR3 DNA follows: TGTGCCAGCCCGGGACTAGCGGGAGTCCTGGAGACCCAGTACTTC.